The next 2 T cell receptor beta chains were all read from a single sample in a study of blood T cell repertoires in COVID-19. The assay was immunoSEQ multiplex PCR, and TCRdb's table has in-frame clones only and misses some. The sample gives roughly 130,000 clones, 80% to 90% of which show up once; approximately 3.6% is in the top ten. Specimen: peripheral blood. The receptors were sampled from a woman aged 55-69 years with acute or convalescent COVID-19.

This clone showed up just once. The chain is built from TRBV5-1 and TRBJ2-5, with D hard to call. V shed 4 bases and J shed 3 bases, with 4 bases lying between them. Germline CDR1 and CDR2: SGHRS and YFSETQ. The CDR3 has 11 amino acids. The CDR3 spells CASSGEETQYF. CDR3 DNA sequence: TGCGCCAGCAGCGGAGAAGAGACCCAGTACTTC.

The chain uses TRBV14 and TRBJ2-3, with 12 bases fitting TRBD2. This CDR3 contains 18 residues. CDR1 is SGHDN, CDR2 FVKESK, per germline. After removal of 1 base from V and 5 bases from J, the junction contained 10 bases not matched to a gene. The CDR3 reads CASSQAAVLAGGGDTQYF. The CDR3 DNA reads as TGTGCCAGCAGCCAAGCTGCAGTACTAGCGGGAGGCGGAGATACGCAGTATTTT.